This T cell receptor beta chain was documented in a study of blood T cell repertoires in COVID-19. Study information: Acute and convalescent COVID-19 specimens originated in the United States, Italy and Spain. Sources were T cells, B-cell-depleted T cells, or PBMCs; the material itself was cDNA or gDNA.

The germline V and J ends were trimmed by 4 bases and 4 bases, with 16 bases remaining between them. CDR1 MGHRA and CDR2 YSYEKL come from the germline V gene. This CDR3 contains 15 residues. Only in-frame clones appear in the TCRdb table, and some are missing; sequencing was by immunoSEQ multiplex PCR. The sample lists approximately 140,000 clones, more than 60% occurring once. Sequenced material: peripheral blood. The chain joins TRBV4-1 to TRBJ1-2; D is unresolved. The sequence was obtained from a man older than 75 with acute or convalescent COVID-19. CDR3 nucleotide sequence: TGCGCCAGCAGCCGGATCCCCAGCGGGAGCTATGGCTACACCTTC. Translated, it gives CASSRIPSGSYGYTF.